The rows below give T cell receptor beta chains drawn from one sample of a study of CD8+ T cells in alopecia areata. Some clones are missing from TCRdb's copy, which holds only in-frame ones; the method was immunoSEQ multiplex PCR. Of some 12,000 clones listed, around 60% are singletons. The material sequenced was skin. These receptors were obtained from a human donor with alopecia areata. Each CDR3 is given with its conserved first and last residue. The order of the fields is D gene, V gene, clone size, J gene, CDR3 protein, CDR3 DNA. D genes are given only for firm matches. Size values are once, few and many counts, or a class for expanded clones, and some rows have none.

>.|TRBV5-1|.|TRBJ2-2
CASSLDGTNTGELFF
TGCGCCAGCAGCTTGGACGGCACGAACACCGGGGAGCTGTTTTTT
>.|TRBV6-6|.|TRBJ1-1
CPSRRTENTEAFF
TGTCCCAGCAGACGGACAGAGAACACTGAGGCTTTCTTT
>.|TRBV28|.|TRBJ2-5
CATLPPGEYEETQYF
TGTGCCACCCTCCCGCCCGGGGAGTATGAGGAGACCCAGTACTTC
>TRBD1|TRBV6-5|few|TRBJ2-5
CASSSSDRGQETQYF
TGTGCCAGCAGTTCCTCAGACAGGGGGCAAGAGACCCAGTACTTC
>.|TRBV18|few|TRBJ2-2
CASSPQSGTNTGELFF
TGTGCCAGCTCACCACAGTCGGGGACGAACACCGGGGAGCTGTTTTTT
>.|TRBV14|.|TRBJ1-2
CASSHRRGANYGYTF
TGTGCCAGCAGCCATCGAAGGGGGGCGAACTATGGCTACACCTTC
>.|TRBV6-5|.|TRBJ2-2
CASSYSPGFAGELFF
TGTGCCAGCAGTTACTCGCCAGGGTTCGCCGGGGAGCTGTTTTTT
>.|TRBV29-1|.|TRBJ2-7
CSVDAGFSGGQYF
TGCAGCGTTGACGCCGGGTTCTCTGGTGGGCAGTACTTC
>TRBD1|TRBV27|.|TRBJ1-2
CASSSSGTGHGYTF
TGTGCCAGCAGTTCTTCAGGGACAGGACATGGCTACACCTTC
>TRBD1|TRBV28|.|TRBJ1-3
CASRDDRELGGNTIYF
TGTGCCAGCAGAGACGACAGGGAACTCGGGGGAAACACCATATATTTT
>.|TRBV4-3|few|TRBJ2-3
CASSQDMRHRAPDTQYF
TGCGCCAGCAGCCAAGATATGCGGCACAGGGCCCCAGATACGCAGTATTTT
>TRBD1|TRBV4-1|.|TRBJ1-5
CASSQVRGREGNQPQHF
TGCGCCAGCAGCCAGGTCAGGGGGCGCGAGGGCAATCAGCCCCAGCATTTT
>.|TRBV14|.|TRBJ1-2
CASSQDIWDISGRYGYTF
TGTGCCAGCAGCCAAGATATCTGGGACATCTCGGGCCGGTATGGCTACACCTTC
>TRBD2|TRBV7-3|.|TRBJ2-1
CASSFVGLAGSSEQFF
TGTGCCAGCAGCTTTGTCGGACTAGCGGGAAGTAGCGAGCAGTTCTTC
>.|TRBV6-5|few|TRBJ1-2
CASSTWGTNYGYTF
TGTGCCAGCAGTACATGGGGAACTAACTATGGCTACACCTTC
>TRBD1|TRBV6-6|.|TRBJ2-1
CASSLSTGAYNEQFF
TGTGCCAGCAGCCTCTCGACAGGGGCCTACAATGAGCAGTTCTTC
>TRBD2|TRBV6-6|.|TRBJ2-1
CASAATSGSPEQFF
TGTGCCAGCGCTGCGACTAGCGGGAGCCCTGAGCAGTTCTTC
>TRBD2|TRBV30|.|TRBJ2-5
CACQPGGYQETQYF
TGTGCCTGCCAGCCGGGAGGGTACCAAGAGACCCAGTACTTC
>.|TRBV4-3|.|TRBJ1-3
CASSQERPGNTIYF
TGCGCCAGCAGCCAAGAGAGGCCTGGAAACACCATATATTTT
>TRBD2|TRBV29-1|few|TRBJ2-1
CSVFKGLVTPNEQFF
TGCAGCGTTTTTAAGGGACTAGTTACGCCCAATGAGCAGTTCTTC